A single sample gave rise to the 6 T cell receptor beta chains below, sequenced in a study of blood T cell repertoires in COVID-19 (dated by TCRdb to 2019 to 2021). Libraries were prepared through the immunoSEQ multiplex PCR assay. TCRdb mirrors the immuneACCESS table, restricted to in-frame sequences. Some clones are absent from its copies; in checked studies, under half trace to an unresolved V gene, and the reason for the others is unknown. Across this sample there are about 270,000 clones, with around nine tenths seen only once. The ten largest account for about 10% of the sample. The sequenced sample was peripheral blood. The receptors here all came from a man aged 35 to 55 with active or convalescent COVID-19.

The CDR3 DNA reads TGTGCCAGCAGTTTTCCAGGGTACGAGCAGTACTTC. Translated, it gives CASSFPGYEQYF. V usage is TRBV28 and J usage is TRBJ2-7, with D possibly being TRBD1 (5 bases). The CDR3 has 12 residues. Germline V gives CDR1 MDHEN, CDR2 SYDVKM. With 3 bases removed from V and 4 bases from J, the gap between germline ends came to 7 bases. The variable domain in full, completed from reference TRBV28 and TRBJ2-7, reads DVKVTQSSRYLVKRTGEKVFLECVQDMDHENMFWYRQDPGLGLRLIYFSYDVKMKEKGDIPEGYSVSREKKERFSLILESASTNQTSMYLCASSFPGYEQYFGPGTRLTVT.

This clone appeared once. The DNA of the CDR3 is TGTGCCAGCAGCACCGGGGGGGCCTTTTCGAATGAGCAGTTCTTC. Protein: CASSTGGAFSNEQFF. The gene calls are TRBV13 and TRBJ2-1; 8 nucleotides match TRBD2. The CDR3 consists of 15 residues. J gave up 7 bases and V 5 bases, and 10 bases lay outside the gene matches. Germline values: CDR1 PRHDT, CDR2 FYEKMQ (reference sequence).

The gene calls are TRBV6-1 and TRBJ1-2; TRBD1 agrees at 7 bases. The CDR3 contains 15 residues. Per germline, CDR1 MNHNS and CDR2 SASEGT. The ends lost 3 bases at V and 5 bases at J; junction bases unmatched: 9. The CDR3 loop reads CASSDDPGQIYGYTF. CDR3 nucleotides: TGTGCCAGCAGTGACGACCCGGGACAGATTTATGGCTACACCTTC.

In its sample, this clone was seen once. This chain uses TRBV6-2 or TRBV6-3 with TRBJ1-5; D might be TRBD1 (6 bases). V shed 6 bases and J shed 0 bases, with 15 bases lying between them. CDR1 and CDR2 (germline): MNHEY, SVGEGT. The CDR3 contains 16 residues. CDR3 bases: TGTGCCAGCAGCAAAACAAACAGGGTTAGCAATCAGCCCCAGCATTTT. Translated: CASSKTNRVSNQPQHF.

The V and J genes are TRBV28 and TRBJ1-5; D perhaps matches TRBD1 (5 bases). Germline V CDR1 and CDR2: MDHEN, SYDVKM. The V end was cut by 3 bases, the J end by 1 base, with 10 bases between. The CDR3 spans 15 residues. The CDR3 nucleotides read TGTGCCAGCAGTTTTGGGGGGGAGAGCAATCAGCCCCAGCATTTT. Its translation is CASSFGGESNQPQHF. Combining the CDR3 with reference TRBV28 and TRBJ1-5 gives the whole variable domain DVKVTQSSRYLVKRTGEKVFLECVQDMDHENMFWYRQDPGLGLRLIYFSYDVKMKEKGDIPEGYSVSREKKERFSLILESASTNQTSMYLCASSFGGESNQPQHFGDGTRLSIL.

This clone was observed a single time. The V call is TRBV29-1, the J call TRBJ2-1; tentatively, D is TRBD2 (6 bases). Germline loops: CDR1 SQVTM, CDR2 ANQGSEA. Between the trimmed V and J ends, which lost 8 bases and 2 bases, there was a span of 13 bases. CDR3 length: 13 residues. The CDR3 coding sequence is TGCAGCTATGCGGAGGGCCCCTACAATGAGCAGTTCTTC. Residues: CSYAEGPYNEQFF.